This T cell receptor beta chain was found in a study of cytomegalovirus exposure and HLA in healthy donors. Clones were read by immunoSEQ multiplex PCR, and TCRdb kept only the in-frame ones, dropping some. The repertoire holds more than 50,000 clones, roughly 94% seen once, with 2% to 2.5% in the top ten. V lost 4 bases and J lost 1; bases outside the gene matches: 7. Germline assignment: CDR1 SGHRS and CDR2 YFSETQ. This CDR3 comprises 16 residues. V gene TRBV5-1 combines with J gene TRBJ2-2; 7 bases are a match to TRBD2. This clonotype was obtained from a man between 18 and 29 years old in good health and CMV-seronegative. What was sequenced was PBMCs. The CDR3 DNA reads TGCGCCAGCAGCCCCGGACTAGGACTGAACACCGGGGAGCTGTTTTTT. Protein sequence: CASSPGLGLNTGELFF.